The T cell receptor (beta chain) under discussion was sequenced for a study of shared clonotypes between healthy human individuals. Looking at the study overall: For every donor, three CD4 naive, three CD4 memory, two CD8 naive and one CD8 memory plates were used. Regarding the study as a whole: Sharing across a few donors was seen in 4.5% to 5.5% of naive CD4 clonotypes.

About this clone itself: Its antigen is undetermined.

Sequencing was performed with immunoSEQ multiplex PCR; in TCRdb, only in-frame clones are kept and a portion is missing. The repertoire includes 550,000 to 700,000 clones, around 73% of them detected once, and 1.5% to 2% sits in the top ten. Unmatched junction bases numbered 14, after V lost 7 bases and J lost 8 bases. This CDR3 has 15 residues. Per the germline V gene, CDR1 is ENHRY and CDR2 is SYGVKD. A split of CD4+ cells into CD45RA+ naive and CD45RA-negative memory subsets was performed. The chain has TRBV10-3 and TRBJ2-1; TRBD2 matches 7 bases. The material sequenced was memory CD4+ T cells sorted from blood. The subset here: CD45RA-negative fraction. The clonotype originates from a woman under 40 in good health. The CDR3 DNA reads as TGTGCCATCACCGTGGGCGGCGGGAGAGGAGATGAGCAGTTCTTC. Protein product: CAITVGGGRGDEQFF.